The clone carrying this TCR beta chain has more than one count but fewer than ten. The sample belongs to a study of response to subunit inactivated influenza vaccine. The CDR3 spans 17 residues. V lost 0 bases, J lost 2 bases, and 17 bases lay in between. The V gene's germline CDR1 is MNHEY and CDR2 SVGEGT. TCRdb reprocessed the RT-PCR reads via MiXCR and lists one record per CDR3 protein. The sample has roughly 700,000 distinct CDR3 sequences; about 15% are singletons. This material consisted of PBMCs from blood, taken approximately 15 days before vaccination. The receptor's source is a man aged 45-60 years who received an inactivated influenza vaccine. V usage is TRBV6-2 or TRBV6-3 and J usage is TRBJ2-7; maybe TRBD2 (6 bases). CDR3: CASSYSRLLGGTYEQYF. The DNA of the CDR3 is TGTGCCAGCAGTTACTCGAGACTACTTGGGGGGACCTACGAGCAGTACTTC.